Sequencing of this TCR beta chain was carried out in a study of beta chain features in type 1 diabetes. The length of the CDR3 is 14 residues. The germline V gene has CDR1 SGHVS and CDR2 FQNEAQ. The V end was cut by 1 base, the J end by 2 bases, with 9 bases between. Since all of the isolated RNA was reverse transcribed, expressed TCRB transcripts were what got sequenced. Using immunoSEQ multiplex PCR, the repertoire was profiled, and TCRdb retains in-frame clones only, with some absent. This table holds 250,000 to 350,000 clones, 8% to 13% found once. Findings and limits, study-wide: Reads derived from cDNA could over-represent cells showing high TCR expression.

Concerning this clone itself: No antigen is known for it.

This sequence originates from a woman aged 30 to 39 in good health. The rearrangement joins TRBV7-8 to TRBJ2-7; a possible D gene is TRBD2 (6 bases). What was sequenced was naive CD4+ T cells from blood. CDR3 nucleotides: TGTGCCAGCAGCTTAGTGGCTAGCGCCTACGAGCAGTACTTC. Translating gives CASSLVASAYEQYF.